This TCR beta chain was observed in a study of blood T cell repertoires in COVID-19. This table comes from immunoSEQ multiplex PCR, and its TCRdb copy is limited to in-frame clones, with some not included. The table lists some 140,000 clones, approximately 80% of them singletons. The CDR3 totals 15 residues. J lost 2 bases, V lost 0 bases, and 0 bases had no gene match. Germline V gene sequence: CDR1 SGHTA, CDR2 FQGTGA. V gene TRBV7-3 combines with J gene TRBJ2-1, with 8 bases lining up with TRBD1. The receptor comes from a woman aged 60-75 years with COVID-19, enrolled during active disease. What was sequenced was peripheral blood. The CDR3 loop reads CASSLTTGAYNEQFF. CDR3 coding DNA: TGTGCCAGCAGCTTAACGACAGGGGCCTACAATGAGCAGTTCTTC.